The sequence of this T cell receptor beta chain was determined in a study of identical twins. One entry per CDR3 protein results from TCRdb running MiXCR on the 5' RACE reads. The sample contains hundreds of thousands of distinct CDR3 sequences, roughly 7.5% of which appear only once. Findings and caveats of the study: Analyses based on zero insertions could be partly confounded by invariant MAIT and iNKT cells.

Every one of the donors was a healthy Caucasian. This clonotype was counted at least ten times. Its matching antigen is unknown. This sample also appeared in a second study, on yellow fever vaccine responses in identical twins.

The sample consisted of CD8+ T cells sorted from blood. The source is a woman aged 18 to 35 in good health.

The CDR3 DNA is TGTGCCAGCAGCGTAGCCCCGCGGGAGGGCAATGAGCAGTTCTTC. Amino acid sequence: CASSVAPREGNEQFF. This sequence joins TRBV9 and TRBJ2-1, with 9 nucleotides matching TRBD2. The trim removed 0 bases at V and 6 bases at J, leaving 4 bases unmatched. The CDR3 consists of 15 residues. Germline V gives CDR1 SGDLS, CDR2 YYNGEE.